This TCR beta chain came from a study of neoadjuvant anti-PD-1 for oral cavity cancer. The wider study: Around day 43, patients without progression received a fourth nivolumab dose before surgery. Whole-study findings and limits: Post-treatment tumors with larger preexisting clones showed more shrinkage.

This CDR3 is built from 13 residues. The germline V and J ends were trimmed by 6 bases and 4 bases, with 12 bases remaining between them. Germline assignment: CDR1 MNHEY and CDR2 SVGAGI. The table came from immunoSEQ multiplex PCR; TCRdb's copy has only in-frame clones and leaves some out. The data hold roughly 23,000 clones, with 40% to 45% observed a single time. Indicated time point: after neoadjuvant nivolumab, at surgical resection. Patients had HPV-negative, locally advanced oral cavity squamous cell carcinoma. This clone showed up just a few times. Its antigen is as yet unknown. The sequencing here drew on tumor tissue, taken after nivolumab (anti-PD-1) treatment. The sequence derives from a person aged 35-79 years with oral cavity squamous cell carcinoma. The rearrangement links TRBV6-5 to TRBJ1-1; D perhaps matches TRBD1 (6 bases). The chain's CDR3 is CASRRGVSTEAFF. The CDR3 coding sequence is TGTGCCAGCAGAAGGGGGGTGTCCACTGAAGCTTTCTTT.